A single T cell receptor (beta chain) is shown here with its context. This sample is part of a study of blood T cell repertoires in COVID-19. Study-level background: The origin of the acute and convalescent COVID-19 samples was the United States, Italy and Spain. From T cells, B-cell-depleted T cells, or PBMCs came the material, which was cDNA or gDNA.

Per the study methods: Estimation of nucleated cell counts was performed using reference gene primer amplification. Repertoires were generated with immunoSEQ multiplex PCR, while TCRdb's copy carries only in-frame clones and drops some. Clone size and the V and J calls come from that table; the DNA yielded D and trimming. The table includes roughly 43,000 clones, 88% detected once. This clonotype was obtained from a human donor in a cohort sampled during active COVID-19. Sample: peripheral blood.

DNA for the CDR3: TGTGCCAGCAGCTTAGAGCTCCACAGGGGATCCTATAATTCACCCCTCCACTTT. Encoded protein: CASSLELHRGSYNSPLHF. The J gene is TRBJ1-6, the V gene TRBV7-8, with TRBD1 matching over 7 bases. This CDR3 spans 18 amino acids. Germline CDR1 is SGHVS and CDR2 is FQNEAQ. Trimming at V came to 1 base and at J to 1 base, leaving 7 bases not matched to a gene.